This T cell receptor (beta chain) was recovered during a study of a mutant IDH1 vaccine in newly diagnosed glioma. As for the study in general: Initiation of the vaccine course occurred 4-6 weeks after radiotherapy alone, or alongside temozolomide cycles.

Germline CDR1 reads SGHRS; CDR2 reads YFSETQ. With 0 bases clipped from V and 7 bases from J, the junction kept 10 bases outside the gene matches. This CDR3 has 16 amino acids. TCRdb keeps only in-frame clones here, not all; method: immunoSEQ multiplex PCR. The profile covers about 32,000 clones, with roughly 77% appearing a single time and 3.2% taken by the ten largest. As concerns this clone: Its antigen is still unknown.

Indicated time point: week 35, safety follow-up. One vaccine dose held 300 ug of mutant IDH1 20-mer peptide and came with topical imiquimod. Eight vaccinations went to patients in weeks 1, 3, 5, 7, 11, 15, 19, 23. Those who donated had recent WHO grade 3 or 4 IDH1-mutant, ATRX-lost astrocytomas. The chain combines TRBV5-1 with TRBJ2-1; 7 bases are a match to TRBD2. The sample here was PBMCs, taken from a glioma patient whose treatment included an IDH1 peptide vaccine. The sequence was obtained from a man aged 40-49 years with glioma. Some clones in this sample may be carry-over from other donors' samples. CDR3: CASSLAGGQGQNEQFF. CDR3 DNA: TGCGCCAGCAGCTTGGCGGGGGGTCAGGGTCAGAATGAGCAGTTCTTC.